Reported below is one T cell receptor (beta chain). Germline V gives CDR1 MNHNS, CDR2 SASEGT. This CDR3 spans 15 amino acids. J lost 4 bases, V lost 0 bases, and 5 bases had no gene match. The entry originates in a study of T cell responses to AZD1222 COVID-19 vaccine. Clones were read by immunoSEQ multiplex PCR, and TCRdb kept only the in-frame ones, dropping some. The repertoire has 90,000 to 140,000 clones, more than 75% of them found once; the top ten carry around 5.1%. The sequence was collected from an adult in good health. Sequencing was performed on peripheral blood, taken on day 0 of AZD1222 vaccination. The genes are TRBV6-1 and TRBJ2-7; 8 bases agree with TRBD1. CDR3 in DNA: TGTGCCAGCAGTGAAGCGTGGACAGGGATGTACGAGCAGTACTTC. Translation gives CASSEAWTGMYEQYF.